These 32 T cell receptor beta chains originate from one sample sequenced in a study of blood T cell repertoires in COVID-19. Method: immunoSEQ multiplex PCR; TCRdb's copy keeps in-frame clones and lacks some. This table has 95,000 to 150,000 clones, 80% to 90% appearing once. Material for sequencing was peripheral blood. Every receptor here comes from a man aged 65-85 years with active or convalescent COVID-19.

The rearrangement links TRBV20-1 to TRBJ2-7; 12 bases are shared with TRBD1. This CDR3 spans 16 amino acids. CDR1 and CDR2 (germline): DFQATT, SNEGSKA (reference sequence). The ends lost 3 bases at V and 4 bases at J; junction bases unmatched: 10. This CDR3 reads CSASIWDRGPQYEQYF. The DNA for the CDR3 is TGCAGTGCTAGTATCTGGGACAGGGGGCCGCAATACGAGCAGTACTTC.

For the CDR3, the DNA is TGTGCCAGCAGCACGGGACTAGCGGGACAAAACATTCAGTACTTC. Residues: CASSTGLAGQNIQYF. This sequence joins TRBV7-2 and TRBJ2-4; TRBD2 matches at 13 bases. Germline CDR1 SGHTA, CDR2 FQGNSA. V dropped 5 bases and J dropped 5; count of bases not matched to a gene: 3. There are 15 residues in the CDR3.

The V and J genes are TRBV6-1 and TRBJ2-7; D call uncertain. Germline V gene sequence: CDR1 MNHNS, CDR2 SASEGT. The V end lost 0 bases, the J end lost 3 bases, and 9 bases lay between the germline ends. The CDR3 contains 14 residues. Here the CDR3 reads CASSEALAGYEQYF. In nucleotides, the CDR3 is TGTGCCAGCAGTGAAGCGCTGGCAGGCTACGAGCAGTACTTC.

The V and J genes are TRBV18 and TRBJ2-1; TRBD2 matches at 12 bases. The CDR3 is 20 residues long. CDR1 KGHSH and CDR2 LQKENI come from the germline V gene. The junction had 21 bases not matched to a gene; V was cut back by 4 bases and J by 8 bases. The CDR3: CASSLLPIGLAGFFADEQFF. CDR3 sequence (DNA): TGTGCCAGCTCACTCTTACCGATAGGACTAGCGGGATTCTTTGCCGATGAGCAGTTCTTC.

The chain recombines TRBV24-1 with TRBJ2-2; TRBD1 might be the D (6 bases). The V gene's germline CDR1 is KGHDR and CDR2 SFDVKD. The CDR3 sequence is 14 residues long. V was cut by 9 bases and J by 7 bases, with 17 bases left in between. CDR3 residues: CATLRKQGCGELFF. The CDR3 bases are TGTGCCACCTTGCGGAAACAGGGATGCGGGGAGCTGTTTTTT.

This chain connects TRBV21-1 to TRBJ1-5. TRBV21-1 is classified as a pseudogene. There are 18 residues in the CDR3. CDR3 loop: CASSKYGKPFTSNQPQHF. CDR3 coding DNA: TGTGCCAGCAGCAAATACGGGAAGCCTTTTACTAGCAATCAGCCCCAGCATTTT.

This chain uses TRBV29-1 with TRBJ1-1; D unclear. Per germline, CDR1 SQVTM and CDR2 ANQGSEA. The CDR3 is made up of 10 amino acids. V lost 4 bases, J lost 11 bases, and 11 bases lay in between. The CDR3 region has the DNA TGCAGCGTTGGGCCCGGGGAGGCTTTCTTT. It encodes CSVGPGEAFF.

This chain links TRBV27 with TRBJ2-3, with TRBD2 matching over 13 bases. J was trimmed by 10 bases and V by 5 bases; bases with no gene match: 9. There are 15 residues in the CDR3. Germline V lookup: CDR1 MNHEY, CDR2 SMNVEV (reference sequence). The CDR3 DNA reads TGTGCCAGCAGTCCCGGACTAGCGGGAGCTTTCTCGCAGTATTTT. Translated: CASSPGLAGAFSQYF.

V usage is TRBV28 and J usage is TRBJ2-7, with 10 bases aligning to TRBD1. Germline V CDR1 and CDR2: MDHEN, SYDVKM. This CDR3 comprises 16 residues. Unmatched junction bases numbered 6, after V lost 4 bases and J lost 0 bases. The CDR3 sequence: CASSSRDRGLSYEQYF. DNA for the CDR3: TGTGCCAGCAGTTCCCGGGACAGGGGTCTCTCCTACGAGCAGTACTTC. Full variable domain (outside the CDR3, taken from reference TRBV28 and TRBJ2-7): DVKVTQSSRYLVKRTGEKVFLECVQDMDHENMFWYRQDPGLGLRLIYFSYDVKMKEKGDIPEGYSVSREKKERFSLILESASTNQTSMYLCASSSRDRGLSYEQYFGPGTRLTVT.

This sequence joins TRBV6-5 and TRBJ1-4, with D possibly matching TRBD1 (6 bases). This CDR3 spans 12 amino acids. CDR1 MNHEY and CDR2 SVGAGI come from the germline V gene. V lost 7 bases, J lost 9 bases, and 12 bases lay in between. CDR3 sequence reads: CASKGGVQKLFF. CDR3 in DNA: TGTGCCAGCAAGGGGGGGGTGCAAAAACTGTTTTTT.

The J gene is TRBJ2-1, the V gene TRBV19; 8 nucleotides agree with TRBD2. Trimming removed 5 bases from V and 2 bases from J; junction bases left unmatched: 2. CDR3 length equals 14 residues. Per the germline V gene, CDR1 is LNHDA and CDR2 is SQIVND (reference sequence). The CDR3 reads CASSSLAAYNEQFF. The DNA for the CDR3 is TGTGCCAGTAGTTCACTAGCGGCCTACAATGAGCAGTTCTTC.

This clone was found once. The chain has TRBV24-1 and TRBJ2-3; TRBD2 is a possible D gene (6 bases). V was trimmed by 2 bases and J by 5 bases, leaving 22 bases between them. The CDR3 contains 18 residues. The germline gives CDR1 KGHDR, CDR2 SFDVKD. The CDR3 loop reads CATSDSRPGGATGDTQYF. Written as DNA, the CDR3 is TGTGCCACCAGTGATTCCCGCCCGGGCGGGGCCACGGGAGATACGCAGTATTTT.

The rearrangement uses TRBV28 and TRBJ2-7; the D gene is possibly TRBD2 (5 bases). The CDR3 is made up of 15 amino acids. V dropped 3 bases and J dropped 0 bases, with 12 bases sitting between them. CDR1 is MDHEN, CDR2 SYDVKM, per germline. The CDR3, as DNA: TGTGCCAGCAGTTTCCCCGGACTCGGCTCCTACGAGCAGTACTTC. Protein product: CASSFPGLGSYEQYF.

This chain links TRBV18 with TRBJ2-1; D call uncertain. CDR1 is KGHSH and CDR2 is LQKENI in the germline V gene. The CDR3 loop spans 11 amino acids. The V end was cut by 6 bases, the J end by 9 bases, with 9 bases between. The CDR3: CASSLGSEQFF. The CDR3 nucleotides are TGTGCCAGCTCCCTCGGTAGTGAGCAGTTCTTC.

In its sample, this clone was seen once. This chain links TRBV12-3 or TRBV12-4 with TRBJ1-5; D is undetermined. Between the trimmed V and J ends, which lost 6 bases and 4 bases, there was a span of 7 bases. The CDR3 covers 12 residues. This chain's CDR3 is CASSHNNQPQHF. In DNA form, the CDR3 reads TGTGCCAGCAGCCACAATAATCAGCCCCAGCATTTT.

The chain employs TRBV7-9 and TRBJ1-1; a weak D match, TRBD1 (5 bases). V was cut by 0 bases and J by 4 bases, with 6 bases left in between. This CDR3 contains 13 residues. Germline CDR1 is SEHNR and CDR2 is FQNEAQ (reference sequence). This CDR3 reads CASSLAGVTEAFF. Written as DNA, the CDR3 is TGTGCCAGCAGCTTAGCAGGGGTCACTGAAGCTTTCTTT.

The V gene is TRBV9, the J gene TRBJ2-5; 8 bases match TRBD2. CDR3 size: 16 residues. J gave up 0 bases and V 4 bases, and 8 bases lay outside the gene matches. From germline, CDR1 is SGDLS and CDR2 YYNGEE. CDR3 region: CASSLELAAYQETQYF. In nucleotides, the CDR3 is TGTGCCAGCAGCCTAGAACTAGCGGCGTACCAAGAGACCCAGTACTTC.

The V and J genes are TRBV3-1 (or the pseudogene TRBV3-2) and TRBJ2-1; 8 bases are a match to TRBD2. This CDR3 has 13 residues. Germline V gene lookup returns CDR1 LGHDT and CDR2 YNNKEL (reference sequence). The trim removed 1 base at V and 10 bases at J, leaving 3 bases unmatched. The CDR3 sequence: CASSQGLAGEQFF. DNA of the CDR3: TGTGCCAGCAGCCAAGGGCTAGCGGGCGAGCAGTTCTTC.

The chain uses TRBV7-2 and TRBJ1-1; maybe TRBD1 (6 bases). The CDR3 sequence is 13 residues long. The ends were cut back, 2 bases at V and 4 bases at J, with 8 bases in the middle. Germline V gives CDR1 SGHTA, CDR2 FQGNSA. CDR3 sequence: CASSLQGTTEAFF. CDR3 nucleotide sequence: TGTGCCAGCAGCTTACAGGGGACCACTGAAGCTTTCTTT.

CDR3 nucleotides: TGTGCCAGCAGCTTAGTGGCGTCGGGGAACACCGGGGAGCTGTTTTTT. This sequence encodes CASSLVASGNTGELFF. This sequence joins TRBV7-2 and TRBJ2-2, with D unresolved. V shed 1 base and J shed 1 base, with 10 bases lying between them. Germline CDR1 is SGHTA and CDR2 is FQGNSA. CDR3 length: 16 amino acids.

The chain links TRBV18 to TRBJ2-1, with 7 bases matching TRBD2. Trimming took 3 bases from V and 3 from J; bases not matched to a gene: 11. The CDR3 has 17 amino acids. The germline V gene has CDR1 KGHSH and CDR2 LQKENI. The CDR3: CASSPQASGPGYNEQFF. CDR3 bases: TGTGCCAGCTCACCCCAGGCTAGCGGACCTGGCTACAATGAGCAGTTCTTC. Filled out from reference TRBV18 and TRBJ2-1, the complete variable domain reads NAGVMQNPRHLVRRRGQEARLRCSPMKGHSHVYWYRQLPEEGLKFMVYLQKENIIDESGMPKERFSAEFPKEGPSILRIQQVVRGDSAAYFCASSPQASGPGYNEQFFGPGTRLTVL.

CDR3 sequence: CASTPSGGGNQPQHF. CDR3 sequence (DNA): TGTGCCAGTACCCCGTCGGGGGGAGGCAATCAGCCCCAGCATTTT. The gene calls are TRBV19 and TRBJ1-5; weak D call: TRBD1 (5 bases). The CDR3 is 15 amino acids. From germline, CDR1 is LNHDA and CDR2 SQIVND (reference sequence). V was pared by 7 bases and J by 2 bases, with 15 bases between. Looking up the rest from reference TRBV19 and TRBJ1-5 gives the full variable domain: DGGITQSPKYLFRKEGQNVTLSCEQNLNHDAMYWYRQDPGQGLRLIYYSQIVNDFQKGDIAEGYSVSREKKESFPLTVTSAQKNPTAFYLCASTPSGGGNQPQHFGDGTRLSIL.

The V and J genes are TRBV5-1 and TRBJ2-3, with D tentatively TRBD1 (5 bases). V lost 0 bases, J lost 2 bases, and 16 bases lay in between. CDR3 length: 17 amino acids. In germline, CDR1 is SGHRS, CDR2 YFSETQ. The CDR3 is CASSLAPGSGNTDTQYF. In nucleotides, the CDR3 is TGCGCCAGCAGCTTGGCCCCCGGGTCAGGGAACACAGATACGCAGTATTTT.

This clone was found once. The CDR3 here is CASSSGDGSRPRAASSYEQYF. The CDR3, as DNA: TGCGCCAGCAGCTCAGGGGACGGCTCACGACCACGGGCGGCTAGCTCCTACGAGCAGTACTTC. The chain has TRBV5-1 and TRBJ2-7, with a possible D match to TRBD1 (6 bases). This CDR3 is built from 21 residues. The germline V gene has CDR1 SGHRS and CDR2 YFSETQ. Trimming stripped 3 bases from V and 0 bases from J, with 31 bases between.

The V and J genes are TRBV10-2 and TRBJ2-1; D remains unclear. The germline V and J ends were trimmed by 0 bases and 9 bases, with 12 bases remaining between them. Germline V gene data show CDR1 as WSHSY and CDR2 as SAAADI. The CDR3 has 14 amino acids. CDR3 in DNA: TGCGCCAGCAGTGAGTCGATAGGATCGGGTGAGCAGTTCTTC. Its translation is CASSESIGSGEQFF.

CDR3 in amino acids: CASSFDSVTEAFF. CDR3 DNA sequence: TGTGCCAGCAGCTTCGACAGTGTTACTGAAGCTTTCTTT. The chain carries TRBV5-6 and TRBJ1-1; D may be TRBD1 (5 bases). CDR1 SGHDT and CDR2 YYEEEE come from the germline V gene. This CDR3 has 13 amino acids. Trimming took off 2 bases at V and 5 bases at J, with 10 bases between the two ends.

V gene TRBV3-1 (or the pseudogene TRBV3-2) combines with J gene TRBJ2-6, with unresolved D. Germline CDR1 reads LGHDT; CDR2 reads YNNKEL (reference sequence). The CDR3 sequence is 15 residues long. V lost 3 bases and J 2 bases, leaving 8 bases between the germline ends. CDR3 in amino acids: CASSHRSPGANVLTF. In DNA form, the CDR3 reads TGTGCCAGCAGCCACCGGAGTCCTGGGGCCAACGTCCTGACTTTC.

The chain combines TRBV30 with TRBJ1-6, with D unresolved. V dropped 4 bases and J dropped 4 bases, with 11 bases sitting between them. This CDR3 has 14 residues. CDR1 GTSNPN and CDR2 SVGIG come from the germline V gene (reference sequence). CDR3 loop: CAWTQRGYNSPLHF. For the CDR3, the DNA is TGTGCCTGGACTCAAAGAGGGTATAATTCACCCCTCCACTTT.

This clone was found once. The rearrangement uses TRBV24-1 and TRBJ2-1, with 10 bases fitting TRBD2. The junction had 9 bases not matched to a gene; V was cut back by 3 bases and J by 5 bases. Germline V gene lookup returns CDR1 KGHDR and CDR2 SFDVKD. This CDR3 has 17 residues. The CDR3 region has the DNA TGTGCCACCAGTGATCCCGACCTAGCGGGAGTAAACAATGAGCAGTTCTTC. This codes for CATSDPDLAGVNNEQFF.

V and J are TRBV28 and TRBJ1-2; 7 positions agree with TRBD1. Germline lookup yields CDR1 MDHEN and CDR2 SYDVKM. J gave up 7 bases and V 6 bases, and 11 bases lay outside the gene matches. The CDR3 totals 14 residues. The CDR3 bases are TGTGCCAGCAGACCCGACAGGGAAAGTACTGGCTACACCTTC. Translating it yields CASRPDRESTGYTF.

The gene calls are TRBV2 and TRBJ2-7; possibly TRBD2 for D (5 bases). Germline CDR1 is SNHLY and CDR2 is FYNNEI. The CDR3 covers 13 residues. Deletions cut 4 bases from V and 0 bases from J, with 7 bases between. This CDR3 is CASSGEGSYEQYF. The CDR3 DNA sequence: TGTGCCAGCAGTGGTGAGGGCTCCTACGAGCAGTACTTC.

This chain links TRBV4-1 with TRBJ2-5; 8 bases align to TRBD1. The V and J ends lost 4 bases and 5 bases, in that order; junction bases with no gene match: 6. The CDR3 spans 14 residues. Germline V gene sequence: CDR1 MGHRA, CDR2 YSYEKL. CDR3 region: CASSLRTGQETQYF. DNA of the CDR3: TGCGCCAGCAGCCTCAGGACAGGGCAGGAGACCCAGTACTTC.